The sequence of this T cell receptor beta chain was determined in a study of regulatory T cells in long-lasting Graves disease. On the study more broadly: Antithyroid drugs had been given to newly diagnosed Graves' patients for under 3 months. Study results and limitations: Persistent cases favored TRBV28, TRBJ1-2 and TRBJ2-5.

Building of the TCR beta libraries involved iRepertoire HTBI primers and Arm-PCR of CDR3 regions. TCRdb redid the calling of the multiplex PCR reads with MiXCR, one entry per CDR3 protein. The table has more than 400,000 distinct CDR3 sequences, around 15% seen once; the top ten hold approximately 12%. Germline CDR1 is MGHRA and CDR2 is YSYEKL. Trimming took off 4 bases at V and 6 bases at J, with 8 bases between the two ends. The CDR3 contains 12 residues. Indicated time point: newly diagnosed GD, antithyroid drugs for less than 3 months. From PBMCs, RNA was extracted and then used to make the TCR library. This clonotype appeared many times. Its target is unknown. The sample was also linked to a second study, of T cells in Graves' hyperthyroidism and ophthalmopathy. In that study: Separating ophthalmopathy from stable hyperthyroidism was achieved by a 13 V-J model.

The TCR sequence derives from a woman in her twenties or thirties with Graves disease. The rearrangement links TRBV4-1 to TRBJ2-3, with unresolved D. The sample here was peripheral blood mononuclear cells (PBMCs), taken at new diagnosis, from a patient treated with antithyroid drugs. For the CDR3, the DNA is TGCGCCAGCAGCCCCAGGAAGGATACGCAGTATTTT. Amino acid sequence: CASSPRKDTQYF.